The T cell receptor beta chain under discussion was sequenced for a study of T cells after yellow fever vaccination. This clonotype occurred many times. This CDR3 has 15 residues. V lost 2 bases to trimming and J lost 2 bases; unmatched junction nucleotides: 2. It was through 5'RACE template switching that TCR cDNA was made, with a universal primer site and UMIs added. TCRdb redid the calling of the 5' RACE reads with MiXCR, one entry per CDR3 protein. The sample consists of a few hundred thousand distinct CDR3 sequences, about 7.1% of them appearing once. The sequence derives from a man aged 30 to 39 who received the YFV17D yellow fever vaccine. Sequences were derived from CD4+ T cells sorted from PBMCs, sampled 15 days after the yellow fever booster vaccination. The chain has TRBV12-3 or TRBV12-4 and TRBJ2-3; 9 bases fit TRBD1. CDR3 DNA sequence: TGTGCCAGCAGTTTATGGGACAGGGCCACAGATACGCAGTATTTT. It encodes CASSLWDRATDTQYF.